The following is a TCR beta chain sequence with its context. The source of the sample is a study of CD8 T cells in Susac syndrome. RNA amounts of roughly 0.45 to 1 ug underwent reverse transcription with random hexamers. An immunoSEQ multiplex PCR generated amplified TCR beta CDR3 products spanning 54 Vbeta and 13 Jbeta. TCRdb re-analysed the immunoSEQ multiplex PCR reads in MiXCR, keeping a single row per CDR3 protein. The sample lists around 140,000 distinct CDR3 sequences, over 90% seen once, with 0.13% to 0.15% in the top ten. The recently defined diagnostic criteria for definite or probable disease were met by the Susac syndrome patients. TEMRA cells were enriched by FACS, while CD8+ and CD4+ T cells were obtained through a negative isolation that was performed magnetically. The length of the CDR3 is 13 residues. CDR1 and CDR2 from the germline V gene are DFQATT and SNEGSKA (reference sequence).

What was sequenced was CD4+ T cells from PBMCs. The V gene is TRBV20-1, the J gene TRBJ2-4, with unresolved D. The receptor was isolated from a human donor with Susac syndrome. This CDR3 is CSSAVLAKNIQYF. The CDR3, as DNA: TGCAGCTCCGCTGTTTTAGCCAAAAACATTCAGTACTTC.